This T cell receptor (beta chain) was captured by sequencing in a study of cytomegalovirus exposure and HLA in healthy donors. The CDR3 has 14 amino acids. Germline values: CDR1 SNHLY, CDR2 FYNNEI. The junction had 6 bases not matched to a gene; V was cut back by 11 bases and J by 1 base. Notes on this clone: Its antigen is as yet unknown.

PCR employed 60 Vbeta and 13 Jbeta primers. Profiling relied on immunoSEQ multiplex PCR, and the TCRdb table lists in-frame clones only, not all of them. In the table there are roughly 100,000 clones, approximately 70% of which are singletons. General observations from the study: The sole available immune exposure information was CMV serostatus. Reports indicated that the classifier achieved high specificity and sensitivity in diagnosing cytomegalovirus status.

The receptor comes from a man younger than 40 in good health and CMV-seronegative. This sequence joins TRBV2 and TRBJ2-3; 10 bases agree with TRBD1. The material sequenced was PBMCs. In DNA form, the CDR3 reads TGTGCCGGTGACAGGGGGCTACGCACAGATACGCAGTATTTT. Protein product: CAGDRGLRTDTQYF.